Below are 8 T cell receptor beta chains sequenced from a single sample in a study of read filtering for tumor transcriptome and immune sequencing. From roughly 0.4 ug of RNA, a library with molecular barcoded alpha/delta and beta/gamma adaptors was made. TCRdb itself ran the reads through MiXCR, one entry per CDR3 protein. The sample carries about 130,000 distinct CDR3 sequences, roughly 13% recorded once. The material sequenced was a population of CD138-negative cells sorted from bone marrow. These receptors all come from a donor at least 40 years old with multiple myeloma.

This clonotype was recorded many times. The rearrangement uses TRBV6-2 or TRBV6-3 and TRBJ2-6; D gene ambiguous. Looked up from germline, CDR1 is MNHEY and CDR2 is SVGEGT. This CDR3 is built from 16 residues. Trimming removed 8 bases at V and 2 bases at J, with 16 bases between. In nucleotides, the CDR3 is TGTGCCAGCTACAACTCCGGAGAAGCTGGGGCCAACGTCCTGACTTTC. It translates to CASYNSGEAGANVLTF.

This clonotype was observed many times. The genes are TRBV6-2 or TRBV6-3 and TRBJ2-1; TRBD2 aligns across 14 bases. Unmatched junction bases numbered 7, after V lost 4 bases and J lost 8 bases. This CDR3 contains 16 residues. Germline CDR1 reads MNHEY; CDR2 reads SVGEGT. CDR3 amino acids: CASSSGLAGGRDEQFF. DNA for the CDR3: TGTGCCAGCAGTTCTGGACTAGCGGGGGGCCGAGATGAGCAGTTCTTC.

This clonotype was counted ten times or more. This chain links TRBV28 with TRBJ1-2, with 7 bases aligning to TRBD1. The CDR3 spans 16 residues. With 6 bases clipped from V and 4 bases from J, the junction kept 14 bases outside the gene matches. Germline CDR1 reads MDHEN; CDR2 reads SYDVKM. The DNA for the CDR3 is TGTGCCAGCAGAGCAAGTCGACAGGGTTCGGTCTATGGCTACACCTTC. It translates to CASRASRQGSVYGYTF.

This clonotype appeared many times. The genes are TRBV20-1 and TRBJ2-7; 8 bases are shared with TRBD2. The CDR3 spans 16 residues. Germline trimming cut 0 bases from V and 4 bases from J; bases unmatched to any gene: 11. CDR1 is DFQATT and CDR2 is SNEGSKA in the germline V gene (reference sequence). This CDR3 is CSARDPFAGGGYEQYF. The CDR3 bases are TGCAGTGCTAGAGATCCGTTTGCGGGAGGCGGGTACGAGCAGTACTTC.

Points on this clonotype: Possible read error: a much larger clone is one base away. V and J are TRBV30 and TRBJ2-7; D gene uncertain. The germline CDR1 and CDR2 sequences are GTSNPN and SVGIG (reference sequence). This CDR3 has 11 residues. CDR3 protein: CALAQQYELYF. In nucleotides, the CDR3 is TGTGCCCTCGCCCAGCAGTACGAGCTGTACTTC.

This clonotype has a handful of counts. The V and J genes are TRBV5-5 and TRBJ2-3, with 12 nucleotides matching TRBD2. V shed 5 bases and J 6 bases; nucleotides not matched to a gene: 7. The CDR3 totals 15 residues. Looked up from germline, CDR1 is SGHKS and CDR2 is YYEKEE (reference sequence). Here the CDR3 DNA reads TGTGCCAGCAGTCAAGGACTAGCGGGGTTCGATACGCAGTATTTT. This translates into CASSQGLAGFDTQYF.

In this sample, this clonotype turned up a few times. The junction departs from the called germline gene at one end, perhaps through a read error. The V and J genes are TRBV20-1 and TRBJ2-3; 7 bases line up with TRBD2. CDR3 size: 16 residues. CDR1 DFQATT and CDR2 SNEGSKA come from the germline V gene (reference sequence). CDR3 in DNA: TGCAGTGCAAGAGATTTGCGGGAGTATGGCGCAGATACGCAGTATTTT. Translating gives CSARDLREYGADTQYF.

This clonotype appeared many times. V and J are TRBV18 and TRBJ2-5; no definite D call. The CDR3 runs to 15 residues. V was trimmed by 6 bases and J by 4 bases, leaving 18 bases between them. Germline CDR1 reads KGHSH; CDR2 reads LQKENI. The CDR3 DNA follows: TGTGCCAGCTCGCGCGTGAGTCCCCCGGGAGAGACCCAGTACTTC. Translated, it gives CASSRVSPPGETQYF.